The 26 T cell receptor beta chains presented below share a single source sample, sequenced in a study of tumor and adjacent non-tumor tissue in lung cancer. This sample's RNA came from whole unsorted tissue. The library came from three nested PCR rounds adapted from ARM-PCR protocols. TCRdb re-called the multiplex PCR reads with MiXCR, one entry per CDR3 protein. The sample holds tens of thousands of distinct CDR3 sequences, around four fifths seen once. Input material: lung tumor tissue. All receptors derive from a woman aged 45 to 65 with non-small cell lung cancer.

To note about this clonotype: At one end the junction does not follow the germline gene, possibly because of a read error. The chain recombines TRBV20-1 with TRBJ2-1, with a weak D call TRBD1 (5 bases). The germline gives CDR1 DFQATT, CDR2 SNEGSKA (reference sequence). This CDR3 comprises 18 residues. CDR3 sequence: CSAPIPLGALSAYKEQFF. CDR3 bases: TGCAGTGCCCCGATCCCCCTAGGGGCTCTCTCCGCCTACAAAGAGCAGTTCTTC.

The genes are TRBV28 and TRBJ1-1; D is uncertain. Germline V lookup: CDR1 MDHEN, CDR2 SYDVKM. V lost 6 bases and J lost 0, with 17 bases in between. The length of the CDR3 is 16 residues. Here the CDR3 reads CASSLPAGFMNTEAFF. DNA for the CDR3: TGTGCCAGCAGCCTCCCGGCCGGATTCATGAACACTGAAGCTTTCTTT.

This clonotype was found once. This may stem from a read error, because a much larger clone lies one nucleotide away. Here the CDR3 DNA reads TGCACCAGCAGCCCTGGACACGGTGGTGACTACGAGCAGTACTTC. The encoded protein is CTSSPGHGGDYEQYF. The chain joins TRBV5-1 to TRBJ2-7; D is perhaps TRBD1 (5 bases). CDR1 SGHRS and CDR2 YFSETQ come from the germline V gene. The CDR3 is 15 amino acids.

This rearrangement joins TRBV29-1 to TRBJ1-2, with a possible D match to TRBD1 (5 bases). Germline V gives CDR1 SQVTM, CDR2 ANQGSEA. The CDR3 runs to 11 residues. V lost 8 bases and J lost 11, with 18 bases in between. The CDR3 region has the DNA TGCAGCATTCTGGCAGGGCTTGGTTACACCTTC. Translated: CSILAGLGYTF.

This clonotype was observed a handful of times. This may be a read error, as it is one base from a much larger clone. The chain combines TRBV5-4 with TRBJ2-7, with unresolved D. From germline, CDR1 is SGHNT and CDR2 YYREEE (reference sequence). V gave up 4 bases and J gave up 3 bases, with 8 bases separating them. The CDR3 is made up of 12 amino acids. The CDR3 sequence: CASSMDVYEQYF. For the CDR3, the DNA is TGTGCCAGCAGCATGGACGTCTACGAGCAGTACTTC.

As regards this clonotype: Mismatch with germline at one junction end may stem from a read error. V gene TRBV11-2 combines with J gene TRBJ1-5; D possibly corresponds to TRBD1 (5 bases). The CDR3 has 15 amino acids. Germline CDR1 reads SGHAT; CDR2 reads FQNNGV. Here the CDR3 DNA reads TGTGCCAACGGCTGGGACGGTTATAGCAATCAGTCCCAGCATTTT. Translating it yields CANGWDGYSNQSQHF.

Points on this clonotype: The junction shows a germline mismatch at one end, possibly a read error. The chain recombines TRBV6-1 with TRBJ1-5, with 7 bases identical to TRBD1. Germline CDR1 and CDR2: MNHNS and SASEGT. The CDR3 totals 16 residues. CDR3 sequence reads: CASSEDEGGGDQPQHF. CDR3 coding DNA: TGTGCCAGTAGTGAAGACGAAGGGGGCGGTGATCAGCCCCAGCATTTT.

In this sample, this clonotype turned up many times. The chain carries TRBV7-9 and TRBJ2-2; no firm D call. Germline CDR1 is SEHNR and CDR2 is FQNEAQ (reference sequence). Trimming stripped 0 bases from V and 3 bases from J, with 11 bases between. The CDR3 contains 16 residues. The CDR3 region is CASSLAQAHHTGELFF. DNA for the CDR3: TGTGCCAGCAGCTTAGCCCAGGCGCACCACACCGGGGAGCTGTTTTTT.

Turning to this clonotype: A read error is possible here, since a much larger clone lies one base away. The chain employs TRBV7-8 and TRBJ1-5; 11 positions match TRBD1. The germline CDR1 and CDR2 sequences are SGHVS and FQNEAQ. The CDR3 runs 15 residues. The V segment lost 4 bases and the J segment 5 bases; nucleotides outside the gene matches: 4. The CDR3 here is CASSCGTGGHQPQHF. The CDR3 DNA is TGTGCCAGCAGCTGCGGGACAGGGGGGCATCAGCCCCAGCATTTT.

This chain links TRBV6-6 with TRBJ2-2; 9 bases fit TRBD2. Germline V gene lookup returns CDR1 MNHNY and CDR2 SVGAGI (reference sequence). The CDR3 contains 14 residues. V was pared by 8 bases and J by 5 bases, with 6 bases of the junction left unmatched. CDR3 region: CASSCGRGTGELFF. The CDR3 DNA sequence: TGTGCCAGCTCCTGCGGGAGGGGAACCGGGGAGCTGTTTTTT.

Details on this clonotype: This sequence may be a read error, since a much larger clone differs from it by one base. V is TRBV20-1 and J is TRBJ2-1, with 12 bases matching TRBD2. V was pared by 3 bases and J by 8 bases, with 11 bases of the junction left unmatched. This CDR3 is 16 amino acids long. CDR1 and CDR2 from the germline V gene are DFQATT and SNEGSKA (reference sequence). This CDR3 is CSASTRLAGAVYEQFF. In nucleotides, the CDR3 is TGCAGTGCTAGTACCAGACTAGCGGGAGCGGTCTATGAGCAGTTCTTC.

The V and J genes are TRBV6-2 or TRBV6-3 and TRBJ2-1, with D hard to call. This CDR3 is built from 15 residues. CDR1 is MNHEY and CDR2 is SVGEGT in the germline V gene. Trimming removed 10 bases from V and 8 bases from J, with 24 bases in between. The CDR3 DNA is TGTGCCAAGCCCTCCCTTAGTCGGCCCACCGATGAGCAGTTCTTC. This encodes CAKPSLSRPTDEQFF.

The chain carries TRBV2 and TRBJ2-2; 7 positions match TRBD1. Germline CDR1 is SNHLY and CDR2 is FYNNEI. J was trimmed by 4 bases and V by 10 bases; bases with no gene match: 6. This CDR3 spans 13 amino acids. The CDR3 DNA follows: TGTGCCACAACAGGGGAAACCACCGGGGAGCTGTTTTTT. Its translation is CATTGETTGELFF. Full variable domain (rest looked up from reference TRBV2 and TRBJ2-2): EPEVTQTPSHQVTQMGQEVILRCVPISNHLYFYWYRQILGQKVEFLVSFYNNEISEKSEIFDDQFSVERPDGSNFTLKIRSTKLEDSAMYFCATTGETTGELFFGEGSRLTVL.

V is TRBV5-6 and J is TRBJ1-5; D may be TRBD1 (5 bases). This CDR3 has 15 residues. Germline values: CDR1 SGHDT, CDR2 YYEEEE. V was clipped by 4 bases and J by 7 bases, with 18 bases between them. The CDR3 spells CASSTYQGPRQPQHF. The CDR3 DNA follows: TGTGCCAGCAGCACCTACCAGGGACCCAGGCAGCCCCAGCATTTT.

Turning to this clonotype: Given a much more abundant clone one base away, this may be a read error. The chain joins TRBV6-5 to TRBJ1-2; D perhaps matches TRBD1 (6 bases). Germline assignment: CDR1 MNHEY and CDR2 SVGAGI. This CDR3 region has 16 residues. CDR3 region: CVSFDSVWGAAYGYTF. The CDR3 nucleotides are TGTGTCAGCTTCGATTCGGTTTGGGGGGCGGCCTATGGCTACACCTTC.

On this clonotype itself: Because the CDR3 is missing its conserved closing phenylalanine or tryptophan, this is likely a read error. The chain links TRBV11-3 to TRBJ2-1; TRBD1 matches 10 bases. J lost 3 bases, V lost 7 bases, and 15 bases had no gene match. CDR1 is SGHNT and CDR2 is YENEEA in the germline V gene. The CDR3 spans 18 residues. CDR3 in amino acids: CASNTTILGTGDYNEQFS. CDR3 sequence (DNA): TGTGCCAGCAACACGACGATCCTCGGGACAGGGGACTACAATGAGCAGTTCTCC.

Remarks on this clonotype: At one end, the junction sequence differs from germline, possibly due to a read error. The genes are TRBV10-3 and TRBJ2-1; weak D call: TRBD2 (5 bases). CDR1 and CDR2 from the germline V gene are ENHRY and SYGVKD. This CDR3 contains 13 residues. CDR3 bases: TGTGCCACGCATGGGAGCTCCTTCAATGAGCAGTTCTTC. It translates to CATHGSSFNEQFF.

This clonotype was observed a handful of times. Given a much more abundant clone one base away, this may be a read error. This chain connects TRBV4-1 to TRBJ2-7, with 7 bases lining up with TRBD1. The germline gives CDR1 MGHRA, CDR2 YSYEKL. The CDR3 is 15 amino acids. CDR3 nucleotides: TGCACCAGCAGCCAAGAGCGAGGGGGCTTCTACGAGCAGTACTTC. Its protein is CTSSQERGGFYEQYF.

This chain joins TRBV5-4 and TRBJ1-2, with 10 positions matching TRBD1. Germline CDR1 is SGHNT and CDR2 is YYREEE (reference sequence). The CDR3 totals 15 residues. J lost 11 bases, V lost 0 bases, and 10 bases had no gene match. The CDR3 DNA sequence: TGTGCCAGCAGCTTGGAGACAGGGGGCATCGGTGGTTACACCTTC. It translates to CASSLETGGIGGYTF.

About this clonotype: The junction departs from the called germline gene at one end, perhaps through a read error. The chain employs TRBV4-1 and TRBJ2-5; 13 bases fit TRBD2. Germline CDR1 and CDR2: MGHRA and YSYEKL. The CDR3 loop spans 23 amino acids. CDR3: CASSQERLGTGLAGLIREETPYF. CDR3 nucleotide sequence: TGCGCCAGCAGCCAAGAAAGACTTGGAACGGGACTAGCGGGACTAATCCGTGAAGAGACCCCGTACTTC.

The V gene is TRBV6-2 or TRBV6-3, the J gene TRBJ1-4; D not certain. V lost 9 bases and J 1 base, leaving 12 bases between the germline ends. This CDR3 has 14 amino acids. From germline, CDR1 is MNHEY and CDR2 SVGEGT. In DNA form, the CDR3 reads TGTGCCAGTAGTCCGAGGCGAACTAATGAAAAACTGTTTTTT. Its translation is CASSPRRTNEKLFF.

The chain joins TRBV24-1 to TRBJ2-2; D gene unclear. Trimming took 5 bases from V and 0 from J, leaving 18 bases between them. Germline CDR1 KGHDR, CDR2 SFDVKD. The CDR3 has 18 residues. The CDR3 DNA reads as TGTGCCACCAGTGGTTTATCCGGGTACGCCTCGAACACCGGGGAGCTGTTTTTT. Its translation: CATSGLSGYASNTGELFF.

The chain carries TRBV12-1 and TRBJ2-1; the D call in the table, TRBD2, was not verified against the DNA. TRBV12-1 is assigned pseudogene status. The CDR3 sequence is 18 residues long. Here the CDR3 DNA reads TGTGCCAGTAGCTTTGTACCCTGCGTGACTAGCGGGAGGGGTGAGCAGTTCTTC. Protein product: CASSFVPCVTSGRGEQFF.

With respect to this clonotype: One end of the junction fails to match germline, which may point to a read error. The rearrangement links TRBV11-2 to TRBJ2-3; D unclear. The CDR3 runs to 14 residues. Germline lookup yields CDR1 SGHAT and CDR2 FQNNGV. CDR3 coding DNA: TGTTCCAGCAGCCTAGGGATCCCCACAGATACACAGTATTTT. As protein: CSSSLGIPTDTQYF.

To note about this clonotype: Because it lacks the conserved phenylalanine or tryptophan at the end, this CDR3 is likely a read error. The chain links TRBV4-1 to TRBJ2-7; the D gene is possibly TRBD2 (6 bases). There are 13 residues in the CDR3. Per the germline V gene, CDR1 is MGHRA and CDR2 is YSYEKL. The CDR3 here is CASSRGEAYEQYL. The CDR3 bases are TGCGCCAGTAGCCGAGGGGAGGCCTACGAGCAGTACCTC.

For this clonotype: An end of the junction does not agree with germline; a read error may underlie this. CDR3 sequence (DNA): TGCGTCAGCAGTGACCTAGGGAAGGGGTACGAGCAGTACTTC. This codes for CVSSDLGKGYEQYF. The chain couples TRBV10-1 to TRBJ2-7, with D possibly being TRBD1 (5 bases). The CDR3 is made up of 14 amino acids. CDR1 and CDR2 (germline): WNHNN, SYGVQD (reference sequence).